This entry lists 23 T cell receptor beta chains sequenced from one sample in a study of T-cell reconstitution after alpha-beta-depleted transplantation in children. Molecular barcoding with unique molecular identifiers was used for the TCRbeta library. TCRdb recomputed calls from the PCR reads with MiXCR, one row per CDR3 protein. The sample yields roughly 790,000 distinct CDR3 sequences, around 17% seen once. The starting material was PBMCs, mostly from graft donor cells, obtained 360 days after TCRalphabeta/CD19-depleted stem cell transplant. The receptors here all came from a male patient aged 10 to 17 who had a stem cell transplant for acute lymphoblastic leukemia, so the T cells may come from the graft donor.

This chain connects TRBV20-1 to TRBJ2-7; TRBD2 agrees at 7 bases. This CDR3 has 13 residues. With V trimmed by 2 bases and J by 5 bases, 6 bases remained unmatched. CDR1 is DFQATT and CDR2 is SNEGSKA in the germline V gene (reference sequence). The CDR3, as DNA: TGCAGTGCTAGACCCCGACTAGCTCACGAGCAGTACTTC. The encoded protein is CSARPRLAHEQYF.

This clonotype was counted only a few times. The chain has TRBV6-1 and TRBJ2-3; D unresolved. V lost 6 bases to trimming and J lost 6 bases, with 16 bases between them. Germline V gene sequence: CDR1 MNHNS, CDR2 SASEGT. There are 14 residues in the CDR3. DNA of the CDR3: TGTGCCAGCAGCCCCTCTCTATTTGCCGATACGCAGTATTTT. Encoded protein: CASSPSLFADTQYF.

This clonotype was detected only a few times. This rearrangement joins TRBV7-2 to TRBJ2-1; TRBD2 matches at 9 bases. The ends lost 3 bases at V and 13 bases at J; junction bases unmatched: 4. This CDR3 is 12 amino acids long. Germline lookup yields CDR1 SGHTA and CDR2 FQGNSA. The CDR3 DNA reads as TGTGCCAGCAGCTTCATCGGGACTAGCCAGTTCTTC. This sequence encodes CASSFIGTSQFF.

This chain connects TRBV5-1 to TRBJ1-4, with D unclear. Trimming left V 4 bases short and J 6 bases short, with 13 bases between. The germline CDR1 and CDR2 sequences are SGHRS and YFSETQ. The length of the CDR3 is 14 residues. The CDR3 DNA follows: TGCGCCAGCAGCCATTCCGAGGGAGATGAAAAACTGTTTTTT. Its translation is CASSHSEGDEKLFF.

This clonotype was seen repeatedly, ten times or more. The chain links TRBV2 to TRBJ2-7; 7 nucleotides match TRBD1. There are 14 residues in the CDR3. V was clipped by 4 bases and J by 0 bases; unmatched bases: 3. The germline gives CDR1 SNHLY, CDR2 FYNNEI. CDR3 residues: CASSGTGASYEQYF. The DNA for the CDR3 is TGTGCCAGCAGTGGGACAGGCGCCTCCTACGAGCAGTACTTC.

CDR3 loop: CASTLRLFTDTQYF. In nucleotides, the CDR3 is TGTGCCAGCACCCTAAGGCTGTTCACAGATACGCAGTATTTT. This chain links TRBV28 with TRBJ2-3; D not resolved. The CDR3 sequence is 14 residues long. The germline V gene encodes CDR1 MDHEN and CDR2 SYDVKM. V was pared by 7 bases and J by 2 bases, with 13 bases between.

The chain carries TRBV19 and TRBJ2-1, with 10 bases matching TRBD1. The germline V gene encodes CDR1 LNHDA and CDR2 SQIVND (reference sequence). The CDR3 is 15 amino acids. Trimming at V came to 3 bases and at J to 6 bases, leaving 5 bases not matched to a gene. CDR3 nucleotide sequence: TGTGCCAGTAGTATTCTGGACAGGGGGTTCAATGAGCAGTTCTTC. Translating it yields CASSILDRGFNEQFF.

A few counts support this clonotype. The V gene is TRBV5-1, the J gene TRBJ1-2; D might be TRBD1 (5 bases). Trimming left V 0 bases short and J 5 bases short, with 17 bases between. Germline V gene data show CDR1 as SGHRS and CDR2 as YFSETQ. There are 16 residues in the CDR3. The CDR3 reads CASSLALGGTLYGYTF. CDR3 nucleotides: TGCGCCAGCAGCTTGGCCCTAGGAGGGACCTTGTATGGCTACACCTTC.

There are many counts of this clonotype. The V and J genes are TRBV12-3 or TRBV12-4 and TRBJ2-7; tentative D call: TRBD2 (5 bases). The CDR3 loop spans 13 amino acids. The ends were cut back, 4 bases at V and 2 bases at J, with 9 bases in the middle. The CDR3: CASSYGITYEQYF. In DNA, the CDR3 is TGTGCCAGCAGTTACGGGATCACCTACGAGCAGTACTTC.

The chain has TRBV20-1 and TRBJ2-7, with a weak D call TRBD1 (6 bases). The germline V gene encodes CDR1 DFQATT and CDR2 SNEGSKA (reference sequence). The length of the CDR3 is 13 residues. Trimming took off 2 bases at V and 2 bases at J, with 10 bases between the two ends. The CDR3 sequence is CSARQGTAYEQYF. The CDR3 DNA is TGCAGTGCTAGACAGGGGACCGCCTACGAGCAGTACTTC.

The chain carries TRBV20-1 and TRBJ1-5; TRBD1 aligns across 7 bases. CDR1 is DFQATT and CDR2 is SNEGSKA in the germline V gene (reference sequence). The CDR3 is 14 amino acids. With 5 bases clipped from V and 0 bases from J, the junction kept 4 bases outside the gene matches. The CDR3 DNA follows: TGCAGTGCTCTGGGACAGTTTAGCAATCAGCCCCAGCATTTT. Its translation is CSALGQFSNQPQHF.

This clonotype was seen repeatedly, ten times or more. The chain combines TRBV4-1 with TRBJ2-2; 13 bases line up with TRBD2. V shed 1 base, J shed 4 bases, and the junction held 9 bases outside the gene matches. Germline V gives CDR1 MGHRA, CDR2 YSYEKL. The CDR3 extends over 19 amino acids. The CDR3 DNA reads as TGCGCCAGCAGCCAAGGTCGGACTAGCGGGAGTTTGGGCACCGGGGAGCTGTTTTTT. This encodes CASSQGRTSGSLGTGELFF.

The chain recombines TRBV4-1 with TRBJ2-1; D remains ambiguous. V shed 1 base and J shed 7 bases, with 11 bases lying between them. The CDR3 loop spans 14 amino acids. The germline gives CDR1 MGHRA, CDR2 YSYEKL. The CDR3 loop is CASSQASKKNEQFF. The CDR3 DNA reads TGCGCCAGCAGCCAAGCGAGTAAGAAAAATGAGCAGTTCTTC.

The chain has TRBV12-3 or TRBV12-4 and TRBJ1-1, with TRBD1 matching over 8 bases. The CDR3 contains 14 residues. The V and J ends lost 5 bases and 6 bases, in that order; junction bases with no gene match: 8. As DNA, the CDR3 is TGTGCCAGCAGTGGCGGACAGGGTCCCTCTGAAGCTTTCTTT. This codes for CASSGGQGPSEAFF.

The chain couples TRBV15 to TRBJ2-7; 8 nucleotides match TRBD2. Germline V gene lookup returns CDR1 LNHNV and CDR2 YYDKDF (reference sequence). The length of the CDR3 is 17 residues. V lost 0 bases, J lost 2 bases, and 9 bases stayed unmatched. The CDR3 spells CATSRDSSGSNAYEQYF. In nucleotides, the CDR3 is TGTGCCACCAGCAGAGATTCGAGCGGGAGTAATGCCTACGAGCAGTACTTC.

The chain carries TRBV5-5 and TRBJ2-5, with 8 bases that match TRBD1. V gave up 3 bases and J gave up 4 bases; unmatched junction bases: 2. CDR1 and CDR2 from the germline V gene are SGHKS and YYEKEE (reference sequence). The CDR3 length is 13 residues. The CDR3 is CASSWTGSETQYF. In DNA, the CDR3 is TGTGCCAGCAGCTGGACAGGGTCAGAGACCCAGTACTTC.

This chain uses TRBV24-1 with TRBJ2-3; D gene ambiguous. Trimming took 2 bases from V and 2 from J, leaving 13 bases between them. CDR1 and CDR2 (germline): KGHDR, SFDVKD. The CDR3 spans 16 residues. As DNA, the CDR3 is TGTGCCACCAGTGATTCGGGCAGACCCTACACAGATACGCAGTATTTT. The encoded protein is CATSDSGRPYTDTQYF.

In DNA, the CDR3 is TGTGCCAGCAGGGTAGCGTCGACAGCCGCCTATGGCTACACCTTC. Its protein product is CASRVASTAAYGYTF. The genes are TRBV27 and TRBJ1-2; a possible D gene is TRBD1 (5 bases). The V end was cut by 6 bases, the J end by 4 bases, with 18 bases between. The CDR3 loop spans 15 amino acids. The germline V gene has CDR1 MNHEY and CDR2 SMNVEV (reference sequence).

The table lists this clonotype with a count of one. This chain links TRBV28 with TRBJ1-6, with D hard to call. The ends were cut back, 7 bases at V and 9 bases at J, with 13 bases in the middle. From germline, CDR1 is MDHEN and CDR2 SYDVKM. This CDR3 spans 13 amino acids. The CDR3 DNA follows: TGTGCCAGCAATAGGAATTTCCGTTCACCCCTCCACTTT. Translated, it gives CASNRNFRSPLHF.

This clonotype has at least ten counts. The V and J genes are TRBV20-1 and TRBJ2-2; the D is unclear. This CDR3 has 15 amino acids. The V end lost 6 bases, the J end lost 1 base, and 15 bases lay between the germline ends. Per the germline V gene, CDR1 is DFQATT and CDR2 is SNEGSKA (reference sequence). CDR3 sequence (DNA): TGCAGTGCAGCCACGACGTACGGGAACACCGGGGAGCTGTTTTTT. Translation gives CSAATTYGNTGELFF.

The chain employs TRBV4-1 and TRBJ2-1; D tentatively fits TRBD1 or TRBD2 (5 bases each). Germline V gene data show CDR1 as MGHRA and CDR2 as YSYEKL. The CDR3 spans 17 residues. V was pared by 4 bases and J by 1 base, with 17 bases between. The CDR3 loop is CASSPPSGTTSYNEQFF. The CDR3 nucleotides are TGCGCCAGCAGCCCCCCATCCGGGACCACATCCTACAATGAGCAGTTCTTC.

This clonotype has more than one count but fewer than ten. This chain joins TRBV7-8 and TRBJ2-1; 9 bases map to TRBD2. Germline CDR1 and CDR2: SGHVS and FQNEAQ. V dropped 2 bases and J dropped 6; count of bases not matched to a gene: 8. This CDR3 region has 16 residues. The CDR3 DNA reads TGTGCCAGCAGCTTAAGTTGGGCGGGAGGGGGCAATGAGCAGTTCTTC. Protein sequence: CASSLSWAGGGNEQFF.

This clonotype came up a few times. The CDR3 region has the DNA TGCAGTGCCTTGGACCTAGCGGGAGGGAGAGATACGCAGTATTTT. This gives the protein CSALDLAGGRDTQYF. The gene calls are TRBV20-1 and TRBJ2-3; 12 positions agree with TRBD2. This CDR3 has 15 residues. V was clipped by 6 bases and J by 5 bases; unmatched bases: 9. Germline V gene lookup returns CDR1 DFQATT and CDR2 SNEGSKA (reference sequence).